This T cell receptor beta chain was identified during a study of T-cell reconstitution after alpha-beta-depleted transplantation in children. This CDR3 comprises 13 residues. The V end lost 5 bases, the J end lost 3 bases, and 10 bases lay between the germline ends. Per the germline V gene, CDR1 is SNHLY and CDR2 is FYNNEI. Preparation of the TCRbeta library used unique molecular identifiers. One entry per CDR3 protein results from TCRdb running MiXCR on the PCR reads. The sample has 360,000 or so distinct CDR3 sequences, around 21% seen once; the top ten hold 3% to 4.5%. The specimen was PBMCs from the stem cell graft donor, collected from the stem cell graft. The receptor was derived from a human donor who donated a stem cell graft to a child with acute myeloid leukemia. The chain couples TRBV2 to TRBJ1-1; D not resolved. The CDR3 is CASSTNRDTEAFF. DNA of the CDR3: TGTGCCAGCAGTACCAACCGGGACACTGAAGCTTTCTTT.